Listed below are T cell receptor beta chains from one sample, sequenced in a study of shared clonotypes between healthy human individuals. Generated by immunoSEQ multiplex PCR, the TCRdb table keeps only in-frame clones and is missing some. The sample lists about 1.5 million clones; approximately 98% were seen once. Sequenced material: naive CD4+ T cells sorted from blood. Receptors were obtained from a man between 25 and 39 years old in good health. Each CDR3 is given with its conserved first and last residue. D genes are given only for firm matches. Clone size, where shown, is once, few, many, or a class for clones that have expanded.

cdr3_aa cdr3_nt clone_size j_call d_call v_call
CATGTGVRNEQYF TGTGCCACCGGGACAGGGGTTAGGAACGAGCAGTACTTC once TRBJ2-7 TRBD1 TRBV28
CASSFAGLAGGPGTDTQYF TGTGCCAGCAGCTTCGCCGGACTAGCGGGAGGGCCTGGCACAGATACGCAGTATTTT . TRBJ2-3 TRBD2 TRBV7-2
CASSQAWTGLDEQYF TGTGCCAGCAGCCAAGCCTGGACAGGTCTGGACGAGCAGTACTTC . TRBJ2-7 TRBD1 TRBV14
CASRPPGSSTDTQYF TGTGCCAGCAGGCCGCCTGGGTCTAGCACAGATACGCAGTATTTT once TRBJ2-3 . TRBV6-6
CASRSMTGANQPQHF TGTGCCAGCAGATCTATGACAGGGGCAAATCAGCCCCAGCATTTT . TRBJ1-5 TRBD1 TRBV27
CASSQRTSGGTQYF TGTGCCAGCAGCCAAAGGACTAGCGGGGGTACGCAGTATTTT . TRBJ2-3 TRBD2 TRBV7-2
CASSLDRLWELFF TGCGCCAGCAGCTTGGATCGGCTCTGGGAGCTGTTTTTT . TRBJ2-2 . TRBV5-1
CASSIPQGPPGYEQYF TGTGCCAGCAGTATCCCACAGGGGCCCCCCGGCTACGAGCAGTACTTC . TRBJ2-7 TRBD1 TRBV28
CASSYLAIHEQFF TGTGCCAGCAGTTACCTAGCAATCCATGAGCAGTTCTTC once TRBJ2-1 . TRBV27
CASSQDKGVNYGYTF TGTGCCAGCAGCCAAGATAAAGGGGTGAACTATGGCTACACCTTC . TRBJ1-2 . TRBV4-2
CASSIDRQYSNQPQHF TGTGCCAGTAGTATAGACAGACAGTATAGCAATCAGCCCCAGCATTTT . TRBJ1-5 . TRBV19
CASSRNRGQETQYF TGTGCCAGCAGTCGAAACAGGGGGCAAGAGACCCAGTACTTC . TRBJ2-5 TRBD1 TRBV28
CASSLDTGAKNIQYF TGCGCCAGCAGCTTGGACACGGGAGCCAAAAACATTCAGTACTTC . TRBJ2-4 . TRBV5-1
CATSGPRVSGNTIYF TGTGCCACCAGCGGTCCCCGGGTCTCTGGAAACACCATATATTTT . TRBJ1-3 . TRBV15
CASSPPHTEAFF TGTGCCAGCAGCCCACCCCACACTGAAGCTTTCTTT . TRBJ1-1 . TRBV7-2
CASSQPGQGLYEQYF TGCGCCAGCAGCCAACCTGGACAGGGTTTGTACGAGCAGTACTTC . TRBJ2-7 TRBD1 TRBV4-3
CASSQTGGSSYNEQFF TGTGCCAGCTCACAAACAGGGGGTTCGTCCTACAATGAGCAGTTCTTC . TRBJ2-1 TRBD1 TRBV18
CASSVDPSRGELFF TGTGCCAGCAGCGTAGACCCCTCCCGAGGGGAGCTGTTTTTT . TRBJ2-2 . TRBV9
CASSQDPGTVIGELFF TGCGCCAGCAGCCAAGATCCCGGGACTGTAATCGGGGAGCTGTTTTTT once TRBJ2-2 . TRBV4-3
CASSPFRESNEKLFF TGTGCCAGCTCACCATTTCGGGAGTCGAATGAAAAACTGTTTTTT . TRBJ1-4 . TRBV18
CASSPRTGANYEQYF TGCGCCAGCAGCCCCCGGACAGGCGCGAACTACGAGCAGTACTTC . TRBJ2-7 TRBD1 TRBV4-1
CASSPQQGYNEQFF TGTGCCAGCTCACCACAGCAGGGCTACAATGAGCAGTTCTTC . TRBJ2-1 . TRBV18
CASSSQGWSGNTIYF TGTGCCAGCAGCTCACAGGGGTGGTCTGGAAACACCATATATTTT . TRBJ1-3 TRBD1 TRBV5-5
CASSTGGSNQPQHF TGTGCCAGCAGTACAGGGGGAAGCAATCAGCCCCAGCATTTT . TRBJ1-5 TRBD1 TRBV28
CASSPLGLPDYYEQYF TGTGCCAGCTCACCACTAGGACTCCCAGACTACTACGAGCAGTACTTC . TRBJ2-7 . TRBV18
CASSPQRGTDTQYF TGCGCCAGCAGCCCACAGCGGGGGACAGATACGCAGTATTTT . TRBJ2-3 TRBD2 TRBV4-3
CSVGRSNTGELFF TGCAGCGTTGGGCGGTCGAACACCGGGGAGCTGTTTTTT . TRBJ2-2 . TRBV29-1
CASSQRMDGSNQPQHF TGCGCCAGCAGCCAAAGGATGGACGGCAGCAATCAGCCCCAGCATTTT . TRBJ1-5 . TRBV4-1
CATTGGNTGELFF TGCGCCACCACGGGAGGGAACACCGGGGAGCTGTTTTTT once TRBJ2-2 TRBD2 TRBV5-1
CASSLGDRYTDTQYF TGTGCCAGCAGCTTGGGGGACAGATACACAGATACGCAGTATTTT . TRBJ2-3 TRBD1 TRBV7-8
CASSSPRPPRNEQFF TGTGCCAGCAGCTCCCCCCGACCGCCTCGGAATGAGCAGTTCTTC . TRBJ2-1 . TRBV7-2
CASSQDGPIAQRGDTQYF TGTGCCAGCAGCCAAGATGGCCCGATCGCTCAGAGAGGGGATACGCAGTATTTT once TRBJ2-3 . TRBV4-2
CASSLLLRFSGANVLTF TGTGCCAGCAGTCTACTCCTACGGTTCTCTGGGGCCAACGTCCTGACTTTC . TRBJ2-6 . TRBV25-1
CASRFLTSARTDTQYF TGTGCCAGCAGGTTCCTGACTAGCGCGAGAACAGATACGCAGTATTTT . TRBJ2-3 TRBD2 TRBV27
CASSYGDTEAFF TGTGCCAGCAGTTATGGGGACACTGAAGCTTTCTTT once TRBJ1-1 . TRBV6-5
CASSLTGILETQYF TGTGCTAGCAGCCTGACAGGGATTTTGGAGACCCAGTACTTC . TRBJ2-5 TRBD1 TRBV7-7
CASSTQAGGAQETQYF TGTGCCAGCAGCACTCAAGCGGGAGGGGCCCAAGAGACCCAGTACTTC . TRBJ2-5 TRBD2 TRBV5-4
CASSSRRVDEQFF TGTGCCAGCAGTAGCCGTCGGGTTGATGAGCAGTTCTTC . TRBJ2-1 . TRBV6-6
CASRETGARNYEQYF TGTGCCAGCAGGGAGACAGGGGCCAGAAACTACGAGCAGTACTTC . TRBJ2-7 TRBD1 TRBV2
CSVGTGAKNTKAFF TGCAGCGTCGGGACAGGGGCTAAGAACACTAAAGCTTTCTTT . TRBJ1-1 TRBD1 TRBV29-1
CASSVRGTGGTGELFF TGTGCCAGCAGTGTTCGGGGGACGGGAGGGACCGGGGAGCTGTTTTTT . TRBJ2-2 TRBD2 TRBV2
CASSPGNIGGNTEAFF TGCGCCAGCAGTCCCGGGAATATCGGGGGAAACACTGAAGCTTTCTTT . TRBJ1-1 . TRBV10-1
CASSSSGTGGGEQYF TGTGCCAGCAGTTCGTCGGGGACAGGGGGCGGCGAGCAGTACTTC . TRBJ2-7 TRBD1 TRBV2
CASSPLDRGRGYTF TGTGCCAGCAGCCCCCTAGACAGGGGGAGAGGCTACACCTTC . TRBJ1-2 TRBD1 TRBV11-2
CASSQQGLAGNEQFF TGTGCCAGCAGTCAACAGGGACTAGCGGGCAATGAGCAGTTCTTC . TRBJ2-1 TRBD2 TRBV7-8
CASSLLAGGIQYF TGTGCCAGCAGCTTACTAGCGGGGGGCATTCAGTACTTC . TRBJ2-4 TRBD2 TRBV7-7
CATSNLGRDRNIQYF TGTGCCACCAGCAACCTAGGCCGGGACAGAAACATTCAGTACTTC . TRBJ2-4 TRBD1 TRBV15
CASSPRGGTGANTEAFF TGTGCCAGCAGTCCCCGGGGCGGGACAGGGGCGAACACTGAAGCTTTCTTT . TRBJ1-1 TRBD1 TRBV5-4
CASSFFSRTGGERVSYEQYF TGTGCCAGCAGTTTTTTTTCCAGGACAGGGGGTGAGCGGGTTTCCTACGAGCAGTACTTC . TRBJ2-7 TRBD1 TRBV28
CASSPAYRQELGTQYF TGTGCCAGCAGTCCCGCATACAGACAGGAATTGGGGACCCAGTACTTC . TRBJ2-5 . TRBV11-2
CASSFPFRLRAYEQYF TGTGCCAGCAGCTTCCCGTTCCGACTTAGGGCCTACGAGCAGTACTTC . TRBJ2-7 . TRBV7-2
CASSQDLAGLPTGELFF TGCGCCAGCAGCCAAGATCTTGCGGGTTTACCCACCGGGGAGCTGTTTTTT . TRBJ2-2 . TRBV4-3
CAWRVLDRDTEAFF TGTGCCTGGAGAGTCCTGGACAGAGACACTGAAGCTTTCTTT . TRBJ1-1 . TRBV30
CATLNRENTGELFF TGTGCCACCCTAAACAGGGAAAACACCGGGGAGCTGTTTTTT . TRBJ2-2 . TRBV2
CASGEYRDYEQYF TGTGCTAGTGGGGAGTACAGAGACTACGAGCAGTACTTC once TRBJ2-7 . TRBV7-7
CASSEMGRQETQYF TGTGCCAGCAGTGAAATGGGCAGACAAGAGACCCAGTACTTC many TRBJ2-5 . TRBV2
CASIRDTGVNEQFF TGTGCCAGCATAAGGGATACGGGGGTGAATGAGCAGTTCTTC . TRBJ2-1 . TRBV2